The T cell receptor beta chain described here comes from a study of beta chain features in type 1 diabetes. Points from the study as a whole: It was among patients, rather than healthy donors, that naive, central memory and Treg TCRB repertoires appeared more similar.

The CDR3 loop spans 15 amino acids. CDR1 is MDHEN and CDR2 is SYDVKM in the germline V gene. The ends lost 6 bases at V and 2 bases at J; junction bases unmatched: 6. Sequenced material consisted of expressed TCRB transcripts (all of the isolated RNA was reverse transcribed). Sequenced by immunoSEQ multiplex PCR; TCRdb stores in-frame clones only, minus some. The table shows 600,000 to 650,000 clones, with roughly 16% occurring only once. This clone came up a few times. What it binds is unknown. Specimen: naive CD4+ T cells from blood. The receptor was derived from a man aged 18 to 30 in good health. V is TRBV28 and J is TRBJ2-7; 11 bases are shared with TRBD1. The CDR3 DNA follows: TGTGCCAGCAGCCGGACAGGGGGCCGCACCTACGAGCAGTACTTC. Residues: CASSRTGGRTYEQYF.